The 25 T cell receptor beta chains below come from one sample, sequenced in a study of OX40 agonist ivuxolimab in advanced cancers. Libraries were made using the immunoSEQ multiplex PCR assay. The source is immuneACCESS, and TCRdb retained only in-frame sequences with V and J called. Part of the clones is not carried over; for the studies checked, unresolved V genes explain less than half of this, and the remainder is unexplained. This sample has roughly 66,000 clones in its table, and about 83% of those were observed once. In total, the top ten clones hold 0.6% to 0.9% of the sample. The input for sequencing was CD4+ or CD8+ T cells sorted from blood, taken in a trial of the OX40 agonist ivuxolimab. The receptors shown here come from an adult with an advanced solid tumor such as melanoma, head and neck, liver or kidney cancer.

This chain uses TRBV29-1 with TRBJ2-3, with D perhaps matching TRBD1 or TRBD2 (5 bases each). Per the germline V gene, CDR1 is SQVTM and CDR2 is ANQGSEA. The CDR3 loop spans 14 amino acids. Trimming took off 8 bases at V and 4 bases at J, with 19 bases between the two ends. DNA of the CDR3: TGCAGCTCTCGCGGGTCCGGGGCGGCAGATACGCAGTATTTT. It is translated as CSSRGSGAADTQYF.

This chain connects TRBV6-1 to TRBJ2-7; no reliable D call. Trimming shortened V by 3 bases and J by 7 bases, and 16 bases separated the two germline ends. The V gene's germline CDR1 is MNHNS and CDR2 SASEGT. This CDR3 region has 14 residues. CDR3 residues: CASSERPTVGEQYF. The CDR3 DNA is TGTGCCAGCAGTGAGCGTCCTACTGTGGGGGAGCAGTACTTC.

This clone has only one observation. The rearrangement uses TRBV23-1 and TRBJ1-3; 8 nucleotides align to TRBD1. TRBV23-1 is recorded as an ORF, its role being uncertain. Trimming removed 6 bases from V and 0 bases from J; junction bases left unmatched: 19. This CDR3 has 20 amino acids. CDR3 DNA: TGCGCCAGCAGCCCTCTATATTACGGCGGACAGGGCGACTCTGGAAACACCATATATTTT. Translating it yields CASSPLYYGGQGDSGNTIYF.

This clone came up a few times. The chain combines TRBV7-2 with TRBJ2-3; 9 positions agree with TRBD1. After removal of 6 bases from V and 1 base from J, the junction contained 14 bases not matched to a gene. The germline V gene encodes CDR1 SGHTA and CDR2 FQGNSA. This CDR3 comprises 18 residues. Written as DNA, the CDR3 is TGTGCCAGCAGACCCGGGACAGGGCTACTATCCCGCACAGATACGCAGTATTTT. This translates into CASRPGTGLLSRTDTQYF. Full variable domain (remainder filled in from reference TRBV7-2 and TRBJ2-3): GAGVSQSPSNKVTEKGKDVELRCDPISGHTALYWYRQSLGQGLEFLIYFQGNSAPDKSGLPSDRFSAERTGGSVSTLTIQRTQQEDSAVYLCASRPGTGLLSRTDTQYFGPGTRLTVL.

The V and J genes are TRBV27 and TRBJ1-2, with TRBD1 matching over 8 bases. This CDR3 has 12 amino acids. Germline CDR1 is MNHEY and CDR2 is SMNVEV (reference sequence). V shed 5 bases and J 8 bases; nucleotides not matched to a gene: 4. The DNA of the CDR3 is TGTGCCAGCAGTCAGGGGGCGGGAGGCTACACCTTC. It encodes CASSQGAGGYTF.

The chain is built from TRBV5-1 and TRBJ2-2, with D possibly being TRBD1 (6 bases). The CDR3 has 14 residues. The germline V gene has CDR1 SGHRS and CDR2 YFSETQ. V shed 4 bases and J shed 6 bases, with 13 bases lying between them. CDR3 sequence: CASSPNTGPGELFF. The CDR3, as DNA: TGCGCCAGCAGCCCGAATACAGGGCCCGGGGAGCTGTTTTTT. Full variable domain (rest looked up from reference TRBV5-1 and TRBJ2-2): KAGVTQTPRYLIKTRGQQVTLSCSPISGHRSVSWYQQTPGQGLQFLFEYFSETQRNKGNFPGRFSGRQFSNSRSEMNVSTLELGDSALYLCASSPNTGPGELFFGEGSRLTVL.

V is TRBV28 and J is TRBJ1-2, with D possibly matching TRBD1 (6 bases). The CDR3 is 13 residues long. The germline CDR1 and CDR2 sequences are MDHEN and SYDVKM. V was cut by 9 bases and J by 4 bases, with 15 bases left in between. CDR3 sequence: CASNWGQGYGYTF. In DNA, the CDR3 is TGTGCCAGTAACTGGGGGCAGGGCTATGGCTACACCTTC.

The CDR3 sequence: CASSVVLGGEAFF. The DNA for the CDR3 is TGTGCCAGCAGCGTAGTATTGGGGGGCGAAGCTTTCTTT. V and J are TRBV9 and TRBJ1-1; a weak D match, TRBD1 (6 bases). CDR3 length: 13 amino acids. Trimming left V 0 bases short and J 8 bases short, with 11 bases between. Germline V lookup: CDR1 SGDLS, CDR2 YYNGEE.

This chain joins TRBV19 and TRBJ2-1; TRBD2 aligns across 10 bases. Unmatched junction bases numbered 6, after V lost 5 bases and J lost 5 bases. The CDR3 consists of 15 residues. CDR1 is LNHDA, CDR2 SQIVND, per germline (reference sequence). The CDR3: CASSGGLATHNEQFF. CDR3 coding DNA: TGTGCCAGTAGTGGGGGACTAGCGACCCACAATGAGCAGTTCTTC.

This chain links TRBV5-1 with TRBJ2-5, with TRBD2 matching over 8 bases. Germline values: CDR1 SGHRS, CDR2 YFSETQ. J was trimmed by 2 bases and V by 4 bases; bases with no gene match: 7. The CDR3 spans 15 residues. The CDR3 is CASSPGGGPQETQYF. Written as DNA, the CDR3 is TGCGCCAGCAGCCCGGGAGGGGGGCCGCAAGAGACCCAGTACTTC.

The table lists this clone with a count of one. The CDR3: CSVDSSENTGELFF. CDR3 nucleotide sequence: TGCAGCGTTGACTCGTCAGAAAACACCGGGGAGCTGTTTTTT. This chain connects TRBV29-1 to TRBJ2-2; D is uncertain. The CDR3 has 14 amino acids. Per germline, CDR1 SQVTM and CDR2 ANQGSEA. Trimming left V 3 bases short and J 2 bases short, with 10 bases between.

The chain carries TRBV6-1 and TRBJ1-1, with D perhaps TRBD1 (6 bases). Germline CDR1 MNHNS, CDR2 SASEGT. V was shortened by 1 base and J by 4 bases, with 19 bases between the two germline ends. The length of the CDR3 is 17 residues. CDR3 loop: CASSEERGGRGRTEAFF. The CDR3 DNA sequence: TGTGCCAGCAGTGAAGAAAGGGGGGGAAGAGGACGCACTGAAGCTTTCTTT.

This clone has just a few counts. The V gene is TRBV6-5, the J gene TRBJ1-1; D is ambiguous. Germline-derived CDR1 and CDR2 are MNHEY and SVGAGI. CDR3 length: 12 residues. V lost 6 bases and J 4 bases, leaving 9 bases between the germline ends. CDR3 residues: CASRAQSTEAFF. The CDR3 DNA follows: TGTGCCAGCAGAGCCCAGAGCACTGAAGCTTTCTTT.

In DNA form, the CDR3 reads TGCAGTGCAGTTAACAATGAGCAGTTCTTC. Residues: CSAVNNEQFF. V is TRBV20-1 and J is TRBJ2-1; D is unclear. The CDR3 contains 10 residues. Germline V gene lookup returns CDR1 DFQATT and CDR2 SNEGSKA (reference sequence). Trimming cost V 6 bases and J 5 bases, with 5 bases left between them.

The J gene is TRBJ2-7, the V gene TRBV9, with TRBD1 matching 9 bases. The V gene's germline CDR1 is SGDLS and CDR2 YYNGEE. The CDR3 covers 14 residues. V lost 6 bases to trimming and J lost 4 bases; unmatched junction nucleotides: 8. The CDR3 spells CASTAGQGPYEQYF. The CDR3, as DNA: TGTGCCAGCACTGCGGGACAGGGACCATACGAGCAGTACTTC.

V gene TRBV18 combines with J gene TRBJ2-5, with D possibly matching TRBD2 (6 bases). The CDR3 is 15 amino acids. Germline V lookup: CDR1 KGHSH, CDR2 LQKENI. Trimming cost V 3 bases and J 7 bases, with 18 bases left between them. CDR3 sequence reads: CASSPLGLPEGTQYF. CDR3 DNA sequence: TGTGCCAGCTCACCCTTGGGACTCCCGGAGGGGACCCAGTACTTC. Based on the CDR3 plus reference TRBV18 and TRBJ2-5, the full variable domain is NAGVMQNPRHLVRRRGQEARLRCSPMKGHSHVYWYRQLPEEGLKFMVYLQKENIIDESGMPKERFSAEFPKEGPSILRIQQVVRGDSAAYFCASSPLGLPEGTQYFGPGTRLLVL.

This chain links TRBV19 with TRBJ1-2; maybe TRBD1 (6 bases). The germline CDR1 and CDR2 sequences are LNHDA and SQIVND (reference sequence). The CDR3 contains 12 residues. V was cut by 10 bases and J by 4 bases, with 13 bases left in between. For the CDR3, the DNA is TGTGCCACCTCCGGGACAATCTATGGCTACACCTTC. This encodes CATSGTIYGYTF.

This sequence joins TRBV6-1 and TRBJ1-2; perhaps TRBD1 as D (5 bases). Trimming took off 6 bases at V and 5 bases at J, with 13 bases between the two ends. Germline CDR1 MNHNS, CDR2 SASEGT. The CDR3 consists of 13 residues. CDR3 sequence (DNA): TGTGCCAGCAGGAGGGGAGGGGCTTATGGCTACACCTTC. This encodes CASRRGGAYGYTF.

This chain joins TRBV2 and TRBJ1-3; D unresolved. The germline V gene has CDR1 SNHLY and CDR2 FYNNEI. Trimming took off 5 bases at V and 0 bases at J, with 8 bases between the two ends. The CDR3 covers 14 residues. CDR3 DNA sequence: TGTGCCAGCAGTACGACCGTCTCTGGAAACACCATATATTTT. As protein: CASSTTVSGNTIYF.

V gene TRBV5-1 combines with J gene TRBJ2-1; 8 positions match TRBD2. Per the germline V gene, CDR1 is SGHRS and CDR2 is YFSETQ. With V trimmed by 4 bases and J by 4 bases, 7 bases remained unmatched. This CDR3 is built from 15 residues. CDR3 protein: CASSISGAQYNEQFF. CDR3 DNA: TGCGCCAGCAGCATTAGCGGGGCACAATACAATGAGCAGTTCTTC.

In its sample, this clone was seen a few times. J is TRBJ1-2 and V is TRBV5-5, with 8 bases aligning to TRBD1. V shed 3 bases and J 4 bases; nucleotides not matched to a gene: 8. The CDR3 contains 15 residues. Germline assignment: CDR1 SGHKS and CDR2 YYEKEE (reference sequence). The CDR3 protein is CASSWTGSEGYGYTF. In DNA, the CDR3 is TGTGCCAGCAGCTGGACAGGGAGCGAGGGCTATGGCTACACCTTC.

The chain recombines TRBV5-1 with TRBJ1-1, with 9 nucleotides matching TRBD1. In germline, CDR1 is SGHRS, CDR2 YFSETQ. The CDR3 consists of 15 residues. The ends lost 0 bases at V and 3 bases at J; junction bases unmatched: 3. CDR3 bases: TGCGCCAGCAGCTTGGAACAGGGGGCACACACTGAAGCTTTCTTT. Residues: CASSLEQGAHTEAFF.

This clone was detected a few times. The rearrangement links TRBV25-1 to TRBJ1-2; TRBD1 might be the D (6 bases). This CDR3 has 16 amino acids. In germline, CDR1 is MGHDK, CDR2 SYGVNS. Trimming took off 5 bases at V and 5 bases at J, with 21 bases between the two ends. Written as DNA, the CDR3 is TGTGCCAGCAGTCCACATGTAGGGGGAAGAGGGTATGGCTACACCTTC. As protein: CASSPHVGGRGYGYTF.

This chain connects TRBV5-1 to TRBJ2-5; D gene uncertain. V gave up 0 bases and J gave up 2 bases, with 5 bases separating them. Germline values: CDR1 SGHRS, CDR2 YFSETQ. CDR3 size: 13 residues. The CDR3 DNA follows: TGCGCCAGCAGCTTGGGGGGACAAGAGACCCAGTACTTC. It codes for CASSLGGQETQYF.

This CDR3 reads CSVVGRGFVQYF. CDR3 DNA sequence: TGCAGCGTTGTAGGCAGGGGGTTTGTGCAGTACTTC. V is TRBV29-1 and J is TRBJ2-7, with TRBD1 matching 7 bases. With V trimmed by 4 bases and J by 9 bases, 9 bases remained unmatched. This CDR3 is 12 amino acids long. The germline CDR1 and CDR2 sequences are SQVTM and ANQGSEA.